This entry is about one T cell receptor (beta chain). This clone has more than one count but fewer than ten. Its antigen target is currently unknown. No much larger clonotype is one base removed from it; base qualities were not supplied. The V end loses 2 bases and the J end loses 0 bases, and a stretch of 11 bases separates them. The germline V gene yields MDHEN for CDR1 and SYDVKM for CDR2. The CDR3 has 16 amino acids, counting the end cysteine and phenylalanine. Only CDR3 DNA is held: 48 bases, read in frame from base 1. Receptors were amplified or captured by the immunoSEQ multiplex PCR assay. Sourced from immuneACCESS, this table was stored by TCRdb with only in-frame sequences that have V and J called. A share of the clones is absent; for the studies checked, an unresolved V gene accounts for under half, and the remainder has no known explanation. The table for this sample lists some 22,000 clones; 84% of them were counted only once. Of the sample, approximately 17% is held by the ten largest clones.

This entry belongs to a study of PD-1 blockade in mismatch repair-deficient tumors (dated by TCRdb to the late 2010s). Describing the broader study: The trial enrolled under 90 consecutive patients with some twelve mismatch repair-deficient cancer types between 2013 and late 2016, all previously treated and progressing. Tumor-associated T cell clones in the peripheral blood of patients responding to PD-1 blockade were tracked using deep sequencing of TCR CDR3 regions. The investigation overall reported the following: Tumor-resident clones, often undetectable in blood before treatment, expanded rapidly after pembrolizumab and then contracted, generally before radiologic responses.

Mismatch repair deficiency in every enrolled patient was established by polymerase chain reaction or immunohistochemistry. Three patients who responded to pembrolizumab therapy underwent TCR sequencing. The phase II trial prospectively tested pembrolizumab PD-1 blockade in advanced mismatch repair-deficient cancers regardless of tissue of origin. Peripheral blood T cell samples were serially collected before and at multiple times after PD-1 blockade was started. Blood sampling time points were reported as weeks after the first dose of pembrolizumab. This TCR derives from an adult with mismatch repair-deficient cancer. The V gene is TRBV28 and the J gene is TRBJ1-3; the D segment could be TRBD1, given 6 matching bases. The starting material was peripheral blood, obtained 2 weeks after starting pembrolizumab. The CDR3 reads as follows: CASSLTGQSSGNTIYF. The bases are TGTGCCAGCAGTTTAACCGGACAGTCCTCTGGAAACACCATATATTTT. Here the CDR3 is joined to the reference TRBV28 and TRBJ1-3 genes, and the full variable domain is: DVKVTQSSRYLVKRTGEKVFLECVQDMDHENMFWYRQDPGLGLRLIYFSYDVKMKEKGDIPEGYSVSREKKERFSLILESASTNQTSMYLCASSLTGQSSGNTIYFGEGSWLTVV.